Detailed here is one T cell receptor beta chain. Its antigen is unidentified. This specimen comes from a study of monozygotic twins with inflammatory bowel disease. Study results and caveats: Resolution of different T cell subtypes was not achieved.

Two nested PCRs, of about 16 and 10 cycles, processed TCRalpha and TCRbeta cDNA. TCRdb re-called the 5' RACE reads; one entry per CDR3 protein, DNA not given. This repertoire comprises over 100,000 distinct CDR3 sequences; its ten largest clones make up about an eighth. The specimen sequenced was blood. The TCR was taken from a human donor with ulcerative colitis or Crohn's disease, or a healthy co-twin of an affected twin (not recorded which).

The CDR3 spells CASSQETGGSPLHF. The J gene is TRBJ1-6, the V gene TRBV4-2; without DNA, the TCRdb call of TRBD1 cannot be checked. Germline V lookup: CDR1 LGHNA, CDR2 YNFKEQ. The CDR3 has 14 residues.